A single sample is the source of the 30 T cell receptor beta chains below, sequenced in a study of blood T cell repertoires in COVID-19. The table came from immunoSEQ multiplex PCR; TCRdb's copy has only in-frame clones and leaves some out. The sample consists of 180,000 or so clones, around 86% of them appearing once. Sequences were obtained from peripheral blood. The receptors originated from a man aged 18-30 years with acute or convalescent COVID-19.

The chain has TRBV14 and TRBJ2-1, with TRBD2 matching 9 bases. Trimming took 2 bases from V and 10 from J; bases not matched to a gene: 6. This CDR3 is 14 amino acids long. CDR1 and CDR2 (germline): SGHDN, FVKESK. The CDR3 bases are TGTGCCAGCAGCCAACGCGGGGGGGGGCCCGAGCAGTTCTTC. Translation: CASSQRGGGPEQFF. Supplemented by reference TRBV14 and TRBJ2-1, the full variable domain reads EAGVTQFPSHSVIEKGQTVTLRCDPISGHDNLYWYRRVMGKEIKFLLHFVKESKQDESGMPNNRFLAERTGGTYSTLKVQPAELEDSGVYFCASSQRGGGPEQFFGPGTRLTVL.

CDR3 protein: CASSIGLRYGYTF. The CDR3 DNA reads TGTGCCAGTAGTATAGGACTGAGATATGGCTACACCTTC. The chain couples TRBV19 to TRBJ1-2, with D unclear. The CDR3 spans 13 residues. Trimming removed 1 base at V and 5 bases at J, with 8 bases between. CDR1 and CDR2 (germline): LNHDA, SQIVND (reference sequence).

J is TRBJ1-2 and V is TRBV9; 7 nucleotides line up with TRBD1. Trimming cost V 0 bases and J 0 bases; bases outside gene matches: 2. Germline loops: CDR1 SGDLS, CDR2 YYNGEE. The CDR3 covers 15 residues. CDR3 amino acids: CASSVGDSSNYGYTF. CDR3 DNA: TGTGCCAGCAGCGTAGGGGACAGTTCTAACTATGGCTACACCTTC.

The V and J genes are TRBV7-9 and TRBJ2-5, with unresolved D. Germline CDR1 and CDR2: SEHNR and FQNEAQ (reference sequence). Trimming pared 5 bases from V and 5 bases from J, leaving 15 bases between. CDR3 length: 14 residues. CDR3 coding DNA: TGTGCCAGCAGCCCCGTACACCTGGAGGAGACCCAGTACTTC. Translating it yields CASSPVHLEETQYF.

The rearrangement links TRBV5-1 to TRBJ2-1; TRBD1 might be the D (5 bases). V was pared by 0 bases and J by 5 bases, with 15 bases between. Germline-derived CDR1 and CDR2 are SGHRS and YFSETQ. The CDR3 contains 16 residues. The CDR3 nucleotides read TGCGCCAGCAGCTTGGCCATTACAGGAAATGACAATGAGCAGTTCTTC. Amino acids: CASSLAITGNDNEQFF.

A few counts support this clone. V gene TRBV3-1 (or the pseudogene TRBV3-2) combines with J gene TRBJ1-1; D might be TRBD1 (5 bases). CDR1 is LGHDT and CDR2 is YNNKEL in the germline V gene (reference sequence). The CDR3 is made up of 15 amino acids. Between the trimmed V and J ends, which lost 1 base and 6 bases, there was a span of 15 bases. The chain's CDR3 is CASSQVGHPMAEAFF. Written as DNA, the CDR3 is TGTGCCAGCAGCCAAGTAGGACACCCGATGGCTGAAGCTTTCTTT.

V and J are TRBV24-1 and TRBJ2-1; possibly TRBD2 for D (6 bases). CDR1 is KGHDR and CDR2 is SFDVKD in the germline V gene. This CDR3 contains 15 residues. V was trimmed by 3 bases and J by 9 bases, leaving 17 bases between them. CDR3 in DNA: TGTGCCACCAGTGATAGGGACTTACCGTCAGGTGAGCAGTTCTTC. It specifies CATSDRDLPSGEQFF.

For the CDR3, the DNA is TGTGCCTGGAGGGTACAGGGTTACACTGAAGCTTTCTTT. Translated: CAWRVQGYTEAFF. This chain joins TRBV30 and TRBJ1-1, with D tentatively TRBD1 (6 bases). The V end was cut by 3 bases, the J end by 3 bases, with 11 bases between. CDR1 is GTSNPN, CDR2 SVGIG, per germline (reference sequence). CDR3 length: 13 amino acids.

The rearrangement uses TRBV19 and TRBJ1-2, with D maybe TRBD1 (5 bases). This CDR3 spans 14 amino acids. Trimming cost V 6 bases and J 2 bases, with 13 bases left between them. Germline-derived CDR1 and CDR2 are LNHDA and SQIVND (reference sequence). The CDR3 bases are TGTGCCAGTAGATCGGGCGGGGGAAACTATGGCTACACCTTC. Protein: CASRSGGGNYGYTF.

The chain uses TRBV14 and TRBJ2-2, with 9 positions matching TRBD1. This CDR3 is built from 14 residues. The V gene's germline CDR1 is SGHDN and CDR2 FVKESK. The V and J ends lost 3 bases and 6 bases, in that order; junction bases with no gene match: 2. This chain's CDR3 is CASSQRQGAGELFF. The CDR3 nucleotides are TGTGCCAGCAGCCAGCGACAGGGGGCCGGGGAGCTGTTTTTT.

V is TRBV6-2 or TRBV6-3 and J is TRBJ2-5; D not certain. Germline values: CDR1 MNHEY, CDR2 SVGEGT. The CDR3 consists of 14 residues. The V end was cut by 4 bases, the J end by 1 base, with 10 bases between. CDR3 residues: CASSSPLVQETQYF. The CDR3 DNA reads TGTGCCAGCAGTTCCCCCCTAGTCCAAGAGACCCAGTACTTC.

The DNA of the CDR3 is TGCGCCAGCAGCTGGAGGGAGTATGGCACAGATACGCAGTATTTT. It specifies CASSWREYGTDTQYF. The rearrangement uses TRBV5-1 and TRBJ2-3; possibly TRBD2 for D (6 bases). The CDR3 loop spans 15 amino acids. The V and J ends lost 3 bases and 1 base respectively, with 12 bases between them. In germline, CDR1 is SGHRS, CDR2 YFSETQ. Complete variable domain (other parts from reference TRBV5-1 and TRBJ2-3): KAGVTQTPRYLIKTRGQQVTLSCSPISGHRSVSWYQQTPGQGLQFLFEYFSETQRNKGNFPGRFSGRQFSNSRSEMNVSTLELGDSALYLCASSWREYGTDTQYFGPGTRLTVL.

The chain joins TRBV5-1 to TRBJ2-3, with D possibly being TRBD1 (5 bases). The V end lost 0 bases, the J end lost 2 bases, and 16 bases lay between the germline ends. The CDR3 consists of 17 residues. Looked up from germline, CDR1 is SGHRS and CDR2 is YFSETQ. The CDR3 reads CASSLADSLAATDTQYF. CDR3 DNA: TGCGCCAGCAGCTTGGCCGACAGCTTGGCCGCCACAGATACGCAGTATTTT.

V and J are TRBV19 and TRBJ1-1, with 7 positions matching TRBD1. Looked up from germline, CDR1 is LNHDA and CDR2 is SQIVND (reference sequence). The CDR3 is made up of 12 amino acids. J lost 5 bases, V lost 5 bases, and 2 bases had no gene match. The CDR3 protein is CASSPGGTEAFF. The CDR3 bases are TGTGCCAGTAGTCCAGGGGGGACTGAAGCTTTCTTT.

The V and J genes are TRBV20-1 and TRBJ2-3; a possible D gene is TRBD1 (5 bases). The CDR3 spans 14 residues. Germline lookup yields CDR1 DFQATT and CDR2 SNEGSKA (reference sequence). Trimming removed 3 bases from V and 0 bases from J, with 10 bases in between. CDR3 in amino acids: CSASGAGSTDTQYF. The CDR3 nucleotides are TGCAGTGCTAGTGGGGCTGGAAGCACAGATACGCAGTATTTT.

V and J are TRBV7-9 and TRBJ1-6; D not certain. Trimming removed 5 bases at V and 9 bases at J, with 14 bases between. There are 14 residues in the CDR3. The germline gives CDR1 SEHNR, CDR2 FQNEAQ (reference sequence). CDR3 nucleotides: TGTGCCAGCAGCGAGCCCGGGCGGGGTTCACCCCTCCACTTT. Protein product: CASSEPGRGSPLHF.

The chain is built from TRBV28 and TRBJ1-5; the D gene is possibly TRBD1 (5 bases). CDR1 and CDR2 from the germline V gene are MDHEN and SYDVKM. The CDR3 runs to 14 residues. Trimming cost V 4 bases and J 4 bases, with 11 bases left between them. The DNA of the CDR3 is TGTGCCAGCAGTTCGCCCGGGACTAATCAGCCCCAGCATTTT. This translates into CASSSPGTNQPQHF.

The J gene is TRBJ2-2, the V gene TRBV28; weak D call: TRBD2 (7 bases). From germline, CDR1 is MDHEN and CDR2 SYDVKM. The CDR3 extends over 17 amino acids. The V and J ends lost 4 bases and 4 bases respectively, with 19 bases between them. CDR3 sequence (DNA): TGTGCCAGCAGTTCGGGGGCTAGCGGAGCCAGCACCGGGGAGCTGTTTTTT. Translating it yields CASSSGASGASTGELFF.

CDR3 in amino acids: CASGPYPDTEAFF. Written as DNA, the CDR3 is TGTGCTAGTGGTCCCTATCCGGACACTGAAGCTTTCTTT. The chain employs TRBV12-5 and TRBJ1-1; no definite D call. V was clipped by 5 bases and J by 3 bases, with 10 bases between them. This CDR3 has 13 residues. Germline V gene data show CDR1 as LGHNT and CDR2 as FRNRAP.

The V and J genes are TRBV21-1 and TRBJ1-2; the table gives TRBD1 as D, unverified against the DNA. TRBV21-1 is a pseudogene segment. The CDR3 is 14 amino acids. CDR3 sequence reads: CASSENVGIYGYTF. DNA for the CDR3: TGTGCCAGCAGTGAAAACGTGGGCATCTATGGCTACACCTTC.

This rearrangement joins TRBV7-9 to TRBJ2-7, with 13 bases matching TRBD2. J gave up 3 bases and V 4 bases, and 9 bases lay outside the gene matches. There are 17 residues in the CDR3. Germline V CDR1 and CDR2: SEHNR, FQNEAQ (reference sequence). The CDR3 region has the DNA TGTGCCAGCAGCTCCCCCACCGGGACTAGCGGGGACTACGAGCAGTACGTC. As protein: CASSSPTGTSGDYEQYV.

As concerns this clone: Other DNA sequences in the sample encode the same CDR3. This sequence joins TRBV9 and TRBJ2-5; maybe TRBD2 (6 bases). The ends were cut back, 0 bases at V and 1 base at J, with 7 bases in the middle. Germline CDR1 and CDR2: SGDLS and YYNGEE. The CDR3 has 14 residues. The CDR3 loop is CASSVAGGQETQYF. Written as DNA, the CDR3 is TGTGCCAGCAGCGTAGCCGGGGGCCAAGAGACCCAGTACTTC.

CDR3: CAWSPLAGYETQYF. The CDR3 DNA reads as TGTGCCTGGAGTCCCCTAGCGGGGTACGAGACCCAGTACTTC. The J gene is TRBJ2-5, the V gene TRBV30; 9 bases match TRBD2. The length of the CDR3 is 14 residues. Germline CDR1 GTSNPN, CDR2 SVGIG (reference sequence). J lost 5 bases, V lost 2 bases, and 6 bases had no gene match.

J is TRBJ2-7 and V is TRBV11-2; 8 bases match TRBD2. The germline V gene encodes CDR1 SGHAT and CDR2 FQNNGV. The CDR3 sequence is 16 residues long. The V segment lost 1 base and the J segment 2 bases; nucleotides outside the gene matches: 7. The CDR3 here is CASSLATSGTTYEQYF. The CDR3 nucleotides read TGTGCCAGCAGCTTAGCCACTAGCGGAACTACCTACGAGCAGTACTTC.

The CDR3 DNA reads as TGCGCCAGCAGTCAGGACAGGGTCCTTGAGACCCAGTACTTC. Encoded protein: CASSQDRVLETQYF. J is TRBJ2-5 and V is TRBV23-1, with 8 bases aligning to TRBD1. TRBV23-1 has ORF status, its function being uncertain. The CDR3 loop spans 14 amino acids. The ends lost 3 bases at V and 5 bases at J; junction bases unmatched: 5.

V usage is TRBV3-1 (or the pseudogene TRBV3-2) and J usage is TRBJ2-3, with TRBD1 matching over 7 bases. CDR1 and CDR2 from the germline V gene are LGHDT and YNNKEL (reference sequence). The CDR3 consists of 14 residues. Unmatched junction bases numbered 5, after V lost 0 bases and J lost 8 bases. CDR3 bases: TGTGCCAGCAGCCAAGAGGGTTGGGACAGTACGCAGTATTTT. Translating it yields CASSQEGWDSTQYF.

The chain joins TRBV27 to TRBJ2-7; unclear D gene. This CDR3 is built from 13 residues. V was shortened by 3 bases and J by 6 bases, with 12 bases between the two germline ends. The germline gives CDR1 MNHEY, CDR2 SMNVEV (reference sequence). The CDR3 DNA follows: TGTGCCAGCAGTTTGTCTAGGTCATCCGAGCAGTACGTC. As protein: CASSLSRSSEQYV.

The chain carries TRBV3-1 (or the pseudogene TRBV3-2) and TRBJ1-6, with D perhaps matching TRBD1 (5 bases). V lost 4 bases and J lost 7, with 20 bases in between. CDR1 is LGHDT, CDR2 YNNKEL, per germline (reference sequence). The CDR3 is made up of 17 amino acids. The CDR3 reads CASSRALTARKNSPLHF. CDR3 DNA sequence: TGTGCCAGCAGCCGAGCCTTGACAGCGAGAAAAAATTCACCCCTCCACTTT.

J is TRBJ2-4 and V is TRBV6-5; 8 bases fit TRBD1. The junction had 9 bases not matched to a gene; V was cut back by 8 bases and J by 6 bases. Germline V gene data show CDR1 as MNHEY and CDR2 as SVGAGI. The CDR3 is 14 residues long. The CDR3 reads CASYPRTGSNIQYF. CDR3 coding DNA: TGTGCCAGCTATCCCAGGACAGGGTCAAACATTCAGTACTTC.

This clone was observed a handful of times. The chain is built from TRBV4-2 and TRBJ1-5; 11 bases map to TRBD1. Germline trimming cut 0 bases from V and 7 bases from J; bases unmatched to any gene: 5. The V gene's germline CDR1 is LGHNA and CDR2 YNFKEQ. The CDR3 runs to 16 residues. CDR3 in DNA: TGTGCCAGCAGCCAAGATCACGGGACAGGGGGGCAGCCCCAGCATTTT. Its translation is CASSQDHGTGGQPQHF.